This T cell receptor beta chain emerged from a study of blood T cell repertoires in COVID-19. Sequencing was performed with immunoSEQ multiplex PCR; in TCRdb, only in-frame clones are kept and a portion is missing. The repertoire holds about 190,000 clones, with more than 70% as singletons. Trimming removed 7 bases at V and 0 bases at J, with 16 bases between. This CDR3 has 15 amino acids. Germline values: CDR1 MDHEN, CDR2 SYDVKM. Sequencing input: peripheral blood. The chain has TRBV28 and TRBJ2-7, with unresolved D. This receptor was obtained from a man aged 50-60 years with active or convalescent COVID-19. The CDR3 here is CASNPSWSSSYEQYF. The CDR3, as DNA: TGTGCCAGCAACCCTTCGTGGTCTAGCTCCTACGAGCAGTACTTC.